These 19 T cell receptor beta chains originate from one sample sequenced in a study of T cell responses to AZD1222 COVID-19 vaccine. Sequencing used immunoSEQ multiplex PCR; TCRdb keeps in-frame clones, though not all of them. The sample holds 100,000 or so clones, 70% to 90% seen once. Source: peripheral blood, taken on day 0 of AZD1222 vaccination. These TCRs come from an adult in good health.

The chain uses TRBV5-4 and TRBJ1-2; no definite D call. Germline CDR1 and CDR2: SGHNT and YYREEE (reference sequence). The CDR3 loop spans 15 amino acids. V was cut by 0 bases and J by 2 bases, with 11 bases left in between. In DNA form, the CDR3 reads TGTGCCAGCAGCTTGGATCTACCATCCAACTATGGCTACACCTTC. Its translation is CASSLDLPSNYGYTF. Full variable domain (missing parts from reference TRBV5-4 and TRBJ1-2): ETGVTQSPTHLIKTRGQQVTLRCSSQSGHNTVSWYQQALGQGPQFIFQYYREEENGRGNFPPRFSGLQFPNYSSELNVNALELDDSALYLCASSLDLPSNYGYTFGSGTRLTVV.

The genes are TRBV18 and TRBJ2-5; D call uncertain. Trimming cost V 3 bases and J 2 bases, with 1 base left between them. The CDR3 contains 11 residues. Germline loops: CDR1 KGHSH, CDR2 LQKENI. The CDR3, as DNA: TGTGCCAGCTCACCGCAAGAGACCCAGTACTTC. This codes for CASSPQETQYF.

The chain combines TRBV30 with TRBJ1-5; D gene ambiguous. V shed 0 bases and J shed 6 bases, with 18 bases lying between them. The CDR3 consists of 16 residues. Germline V gene lookup returns CDR1 GTSNPN and CDR2 SVGIG (reference sequence). The CDR3 reads CAWSVGAARFSQPQHF. In DNA, the CDR3 is TGTGCCTGGAGTGTAGGAGCAGCCCGTTTCAGTCAGCCCCAGCATTTT.

The chain carries TRBV4-1 and TRBJ1-4, with TRBD1 matching 8 bases. The CDR3 is 17 amino acids. Germline CDR1 MGHRA, CDR2 YSYEKL. V gave up 5 bases and J gave up 1 base; unmatched junction bases: 9. CDR3 DNA: TGCGCCAGCAGCGGACACGGACAGGGCCTAACTAATGAAAAACTGTTTTTT. Protein product: CASSGHGQGLTNEKLFF.

CDR3 nucleotide sequence: TGTGCCAGCAGCTTATCGGACAGAAATTCACCCCTCCACTTT. It specifies CASSLSDRNSPLHF. The genes are TRBV11-1 and TRBJ1-6; a possible D gene is TRBD1 (6 bases). CDR3 length: 14 amino acids. Looked up from germline, CDR1 is SGHAT and CDR2 is FQDESV (reference sequence). Trimming removed 2 bases at V and 7 bases at J, with 9 bases between.

V gene TRBV2 combines with J gene TRBJ1-5, with D uncertain. The CDR3 length is 13 residues. Deletions cut 6 bases from V and 5 bases from J, with 11 bases between. In germline, CDR1 is SNHLY, CDR2 FYNNEI. CDR3 residues: CASRGPNDQPQHF. The CDR3 nucleotides read TGTGCCAGCAGAGGTCCCAATGATCAGCCCCAGCATTTT.

This chain uses TRBV7-2 with TRBJ1-1, with D hard to call. The CDR3 is 14 residues long. CDR1 is SGHTA and CDR2 is FQGNSA in the germline V gene. The V end was cut by 1 base, the J end by 1 base, with 7 bases between. The CDR3 nucleotides are TGTGCCAGCAGCTTAGAAGCAGCGAACACTGAAGCTTTCTTT. Translated: CASSLEAANTEAFF. The complete variable domain, with remaining parts taken from reference TRBV7-2 and TRBJ1-1, reads GAGVSQSPSNKVTEKGKDVELRCDPISGHTALYWYRQSLGQGLEFLIYFQGNSAPDKSGLPSDRFSAERTGGSVSTLTIQRTQQEDSAVYLCASSLEAANTEAFFGQGTRLTVV.

The chain recombines TRBV11-3 with TRBJ2-1; possibly TRBD1 or TRBD2 for D (6 bases each). Trimming pared 7 bases from V and 5 bases from J, leaving 18 bases between. Germline-derived CDR1 and CDR2 are SGHNT and YENEEA. The length of the CDR3 is 15 residues. The CDR3 region is CASTSRGTPNNEQFF. In DNA form, the CDR3 reads TGTGCCAGCACCTCTAGGGGGACTCCTAACAATGAGCAGTTCTTC.

The rearrangement uses TRBV28 and TRBJ1-1; 10 nucleotides line up with TRBD1. Trimming at V came to 8 bases and at J to 11 bases, leaving 14 bases not matched to a gene. Germline V lookup: CDR1 MDHEN, CDR2 SYDVKM. The CDR3 length is 14 residues. The CDR3 nucleotides read TGTGCCAGCCAAATCCGGACAGGGGGGGTTGCGGCTTTCTTT. Translating gives CASQIRTGGVAAFF.

The chain is built from TRBV23-1 and TRBJ2-7; 7 bases line up with TRBD1. TRBV23-1 is flagged as an ORF with uncertain function. V dropped 0 bases and J dropped 6; count of bases not matched to a gene: 5. The CDR3 consists of 14 residues. The DNA of the CDR3 is TGCGCCAGCAGTCAATCTTGGACAGGCCCCGAGCAGTACGTC. Protein: CASSQSWTGPEQYV.

The chain combines TRBV18 with TRBJ1-4, with D uncertain. CDR3 length: 13 residues. The V gene lost 6 bases and the J gene lost 6 bases, with 11 bases spanning the gap. Germline assignment: CDR1 KGHSH and CDR2 LQKENI. CDR3 in amino acids: CASSADLYEKLFF. For the CDR3, the DNA is TGTGCCAGCTCCGCAGATTTATATGAAAAACTGTTTTTT. The whole variable domain, remainder taken from reference TRBV18 and TRBJ1-4, is NAGVMQNPRHLVRRRGQEARLRCSPMKGHSHVYWYRQLPEEGLKFMVYLQKENIIDESGMPKERFSAEFPKEGPSILRIQQVVRGDSAAYFCASSADLYEKLFFGSGTQLSVL.

This chain joins TRBV5-1 and TRBJ2-2; 7 bases map to TRBD2. The CDR3 runs to 13 residues. From germline, CDR1 is SGHRS and CDR2 YFSETQ. Unmatched junction bases numbered 3, after V lost 4 bases and J lost 6 bases. CDR3 region: CASSGLVSGELFF. CDR3 nucleotide sequence: TGCGCCAGCAGCGGACTAGTTTCCGGGGAGCTGTTTTTT.

This chain uses TRBV9 with TRBJ1-3; no clear D gene. The CDR3 has 14 residues. V lost 4 bases to trimming and J lost 0 bases, with 8 bases between them. CDR1 and CDR2 from the germline V gene are SGDLS and YYNGEE. The CDR3 DNA follows: TGTGCCAGCAGCACCCAGAGCTCTGGAAACACCATATATTTT. Translation: CASSTQSSGNTIYF.

This chain uses TRBV24-1 with TRBJ2-5; 10 bases agree with TRBD2. CDR3 size: 19 residues. Unmatched junction bases numbered 13, after V lost 2 bases and J lost 2 bases. CDR1 is KGHDR and CDR2 is SFDVKD in the germline V gene. The CDR3 nucleotides read TGTGCCACCAGTGATTCTTCCACCACTAGCGGGATCGCTCAAGAGACCCAGTACTTC. It translates to CATSDSSTTSGIAQETQYF.

Here the CDR3 DNA reads TGTGCCAGCAGTGGCTTGACAGGGGGAGAGGAAAAACTGTTTTTT. This translates into CASSGLTGGEEKLFF. The rearrangement links TRBV25-1 to TRBJ1-4; 9 nucleotides agree with TRBD1. J gave up 8 bases and V 4 bases, and 8 bases lay outside the gene matches. CDR3 length equals 15 residues. Looked up from germline, CDR1 is MGHDK and CDR2 is SYGVNS.

The rearrangement joins TRBV5-1 to TRBJ2-1, with TRBD2 matching over 13 bases. CDR1 SGHRS and CDR2 YFSETQ come from the germline V gene. The junction had 5 bases not matched to a gene; V was cut back by 1 base and J by 7 bases. The CDR3 spans 16 residues. The CDR3 DNA reads TGCGCCAGCAGCTTGACTAGCGGGGGGGCCTGGAATGAGCAGTTCTTC. As protein: CASSLTSGGAWNEQFF. The entire variable domain, with the rest obtained from reference TRBV5-1 and TRBJ2-1, is as follows: KAGVTQTPRYLIKTRGQQVTLSCSPISGHRSVSWYQQTPGQGLQFLFEYFSETQRNKGNFPGRFSGRQFSNSRSEMNVSTLELGDSALYLCASSLTSGGAWNEQFFGPGTRLTVL.

V is TRBV12-3 or TRBV12-4 and J is TRBJ2-1, with a possible D match to TRBD2 (6 bases). V was shortened by 6 bases and J by 16 bases, with 19 bases between the two germline ends. CDR3 size: 12 residues. The CDR3 reads CASSLVRLGLFF. In nucleotides, the CDR3 is TGTGCCAGCAGCTTGGTGAGACTAGGTTTATTCTTC.

The chain employs TRBV19 and TRBJ2-1, with 9 bases that match TRBD2. Per the germline V gene, CDR1 is LNHDA and CDR2 is SQIVND (reference sequence). V was clipped by 6 bases and J by 5 bases; unmatched bases: 5. This CDR3 has 14 amino acids. In DNA, the CDR3 is TGTGCCAGTAGAGCTAGCGGGGCTCACAATGAGCAGTTCTTC. Translation gives CASRASGAHNEQFF. Based on the CDR3 plus reference TRBV19 and TRBJ2-1, the full variable domain is DGGITQSPKYLFRKEGQNVTLSCEQNLNHDAMYWYRQDPGQGLRLIYYSQIVNDFQKGDIAEGYSVSREKKESFPLTVTSAQKNPTAFYLCASRASGAHNEQFFGPGTRLTVL.

This rearrangement joins TRBV30 to TRBJ2-1; 8 bases align to TRBD2. CDR1 GTSNPN and CDR2 SVGIG come from the germline V gene (reference sequence). The ends lost 4 bases at V and 7 bases at J; junction bases unmatched: 3. The CDR3 contains 12 residues. Written as DNA, the CDR3 is TGTGCCTGGACAAGCGGGGGAAATGAGCAGTTCTTC. Its translation is CAWTSGGNEQFF.